Listed below are T cell receptor beta chains from one sample, sequenced in a study of shared clonotypes between healthy human individuals. The assay was immunoSEQ multiplex PCR, and TCRdb's table has in-frame clones only and misses some. The sample gives just over 2,000,000 clones, 90% to 95% of which show up once; 0.13% is in the top ten. Sequencing input: naive CD4+ T cells sorted from blood. Source of these receptors: a man between 18 and 29 years old in good health. Each CDR3 is given with its conserved first and last residue. The D gene is left open where the match is weak. Size is stated for part of the rows, as once, few or many counts, or as a class when the clone is expanded.

D gene,V gene,J gene,clone size,CDR3 protein,CDR3 DNA
NA,TRBV6-5,TRBJ1-1,NA,CASSYLGRVNTEAFF,TGTGCCAGCAGTTACCTCGGACGGGTGAACACTGAAGCTTTCTTT
NA,TRBV4-1,TRBJ2-2,NA,CASSQARGRFPGELFF,TGCGCCAGCAGCCAAGCAAGGGGAAGGTTTCCCGGGGAGCTGTTTTTT
NA,TRBV7-9,TRBJ2-7,NA,CASSLAEPYEQYF,TGTGCCAGCAGCTTAGCCGAACCCTACGAGCAGTACTTC
NA,TRBV28,TRBJ1-5,NA,CASGAAGKPQHF,TGTGCCAGCGGGGCGGCTGGTAAGCCCCAGCATTTT
TRBD2,TRBV7-8,TRBJ2-7,NA,CASSRRLAGSLYEQYF,TGTGCCAGCAGCCGCAGACTAGCGGGAAGCCTCTACGAGCAGTACTTC
NA,TRBV10-3,TRBJ2-7,NA,CAISESPGAAYEQYF,TGTGCCATCAGTGAGTCCCCGGGGGCCGCCTACGAGCAGTACTTC
NA,TRBV6-6,TRBJ1-2,NA,CASSYSIRESGYTF,TGTGCCAGCAGTTATTCGATCAGGGAATCTGGCTACACCTTC
NA,TRBV10-3,TRBJ2-3,NA,CATSGPPGRTDTQYF,TGTGCCACCTCCGGGCCCCCAGGGCGCACAGATACGCAGTATTTT
TRBD1,TRBV27,TRBJ2-7,NA,CASSPRQGYYEQYF,TGTGCCAGTTCGCCGCGACAGGGTTACTACGAGCAGTACTTC
TRBD1,TRBV19,TRBJ1-1,once,CASNPGGTVTEAFF,TGTGCCAGTAACCCAGGGGGCACTGTCACTGAAGCTTTCTTT
TRBD1,TRBV30,TRBJ1-2,NA,CAWSPKLRRGQEGYTF,TGTGCCTGGAGTCCTAAATTACGCAGGGGGCAAGAAGGCTACACCTTC
NA,TRBV19,TRBJ1-6,NA,CASSLQGSPLHF,TGTGCCAGTAGTCTACAGGGTTCACCCCTCCACTTT
NA,TRBV9,TRBJ2-1,NA,CASSVQTGSYNEQFF,TGTGCCAGCAGCGTACAAACAGGGTCCTACAATGAGCAGTTCTTC
TRBD1,TRBV27,TRBJ2-7,NA,CASSRDRGYEQYF,TGTGCCAGCAGCCGGGACAGGGGATACGAGCAGTACTTC
NA,TRBV11-3,TRBJ2-1,NA,CASKGDNEQFF,TGTGCCAGCAAGGGAGACAATGAGCAGTTCTTC
NA,TRBV10-3,TRBJ2-5,NA,CAISESGGLRETQYF,TGTGCCATCAGTGAGTCTGGTGGCTTGAGAGAGACCCAGTACTTC